A single sample gave rise to the 11 T cell receptor beta chains below, sequenced in a study of CD8+CD57+ T cells in acquired aplastic anemia. The study profiled TCR beta VDJ and CDR3 using genomic DNA as template. TCRdb analysed the reads with MiXCR anew, one entry per CDR3 protein. The profile shows around 180,000 distinct CDR3 sequences, 55% to 80% of them singletons. Specimen: sorted CD4+, CD8+, or CD8+CD57+ T cells (not recorded which) from PBMCs. The receptor set was obtained from a human donor in good health.

Ten or more counts support this clonotype. The chain employs TRBV6-5 and TRBJ1-2; no reliable D call. The V gene's germline CDR1 is MNHEY and CDR2 SVGAGI. V was pared by 0 bases and J by 2 bases, with 4 bases between. The CDR3 runs to 13 residues. The CDR3 region is CASSYSRNYGYTF. As DNA, the CDR3 is TGTGCCAGCAGTTACTCGAGGAACTATGGCTACACCTTC.

The chain recombines TRBV24-1 with TRBJ2-5, with 9 bases matching TRBD1. The better agreement between TRBJ2-1 and the DNA end casts doubt on the J call. The germline gives CDR1 KGHDR, CDR2 SFDVKD. The CDR3 extends over 14 amino acids. CDR3: CATRGTGSYNEQFF. CDR3 DNA sequence: TGTGCCACCAGGGGGACAGGGAGTTACAATGAGCAGTTCTTC.

The gene calls are TRBV7-2 and TRBJ1-2; D gene unclear. CDR3 length: 14 residues. Trimming pared 4 bases from V and 7 bases from J, leaving 16 bases between. Germline V gives CDR1 SGHTA, CDR2 FQGNSA. The CDR3 here is CASSSPVKLRGYTF. CDR3 DNA: TGTGCCAGCAGCTCTCCCGTGAAACTACGTGGCTACACCTTC.

This sequence joins TRBV29-1 and TRBJ2-1, with 9 bases lining up with TRBD1. Trimming cost V 5 bases and J 3 bases; bases outside gene matches: 8. Germline CDR1 reads SQVTM; CDR2 reads ANQGSEA. This CDR3 has 15 residues. The CDR3 DNA is TGCAGCGTTTTGTCCGGACAGGGGATCTACAATGAGCAGTTCTTC. Amino acid sequence: CSVLSGQGIYNEQFF.

A few counts support this clonotype. Being one base from a much bigger clone, this may be a read error. The chain links TRBV24-1 to TRBJ2-1; 10 bases fit TRBD1. This CDR3 comprises 19 residues. Germline CDR1 is KGHDR and CDR2 is SFDVKD. V shed 5 bases and J 6 bases; nucleotides not matched to a gene: 18. The CDR3 loop reads CATSVPRTGGLKIFNEQFF. Here the CDR3 DNA reads TGTGCCACCAGTGTCCCTCGGACAGGGGGGCTAAAGATATTCAATGAGCAGTTCTTC.

The CDR3 coding sequence is TGTGCCAGCACCTTGGTCCCCCTATATAGCAATCAGCCCCAGCATTTT. Its translation is CASTLVPLYSNQPQHF. The rearrangement links TRBV6-1 to TRBJ1-5; D unclear. V was shortened by 7 bases and J by 0 bases, with 16 bases between the two germline ends. CDR1 MNHNS and CDR2 SASEGT come from the germline V gene. The CDR3 length is 16 residues.

The chain uses TRBV15 and TRBJ1-4, with 8 bases lining up with TRBD1. With V trimmed by 3 bases and J by 8 bases, 11 bases remained unmatched. The germline V gene has CDR1 LNHNV and CDR2 YYDKDF (reference sequence). This CDR3 is built from 16 residues. In DNA form, the CDR3 reads TGTGCCACCAGCAGCCTCCCAGGGGGCTTTCGGGAAAAACTGTTTTTT. Residues: CATSSLPGGFREKLFF.

This clonotype is a singleton in its sample. The CDR3 loop reads CATSAGTTLTDTQYF. The CDR3 DNA is TGTGCCACCAGTGCCGGGACTACACTCACAGATACGCAGTATTTT. This chain links TRBV24-1 with TRBJ2-3; 7 nucleotides align to TRBD2. This CDR3 region has 15 residues. The junction had 6 bases not matched to a gene; V was cut back by 5 bases and J by 2 bases. Germline V gene lookup returns CDR1 KGHDR and CDR2 SFDVKD.

The chain carries TRBV7-9 and TRBJ2-5, with 8 bases identical to TRBD2. V lost 5 bases, J lost 5 bases, and 19 bases stayed unmatched. This CDR3 spans 18 amino acids. Per the germline V gene, CDR1 is SEHNR and CDR2 is FQNEAQ (reference sequence). The CDR3 DNA reads as TGTGCCAGCAGCCAATTGACGGGGGGGCTAGGGGGTCGGGAGACCCAGTACTTC. Its protein product is CASSQLTGGLGGRETQYF.

The V gene is TRBV7-8, the J gene TRBJ2-7; 7 bases are shared with TRBD2. Per the germline V gene, CDR1 is SGHVS and CDR2 is FQNEAQ. With V trimmed by 2 bases and J by 7 bases, 11 bases remained unmatched. CDR3 length: 15 amino acids. CDR3 nucleotide sequence: TGTGCCAGCAGCTTAAACCTAGCGGACTACGGAGAGCAGTACTTC. Amino acid sequence: CASSLNLADYGEQYF.

Note on this clonotype: A read error is possible here, since a much larger clone lies one base away. The gene calls are TRBV5-4 and TRBJ2-7, with 8 bases identical to TRBD2. J gave up 7 bases and V 4 bases, and 10 bases lay outside the gene matches. Germline V gene sequence: CDR1 SGHNT, CDR2 YYREEE (reference sequence). The CDR3 totals 14 residues. CDR3 loop: CASSERESYNEQYF. The DNA for the CDR3 is TGTGCCAGCAGCGAGCGGGAGTCATACAATGAGCAGTACTTC.